The 17 T cell receptor beta chains reported below all come from one sample, sequenced in a study of blood T cells in healthy people across ages. Alongside a J-beta primer mix, a sample-barcoded 5' primer served in a second PCR lasting about 7 to 12 cycles. Each CDR3 protein gets one entry after TCRdb re-called the 5' RACE reads with MiXCR. The data show around 990,000 distinct CDR3 sequences, with around two fifths seen just once and around 14% held by the top ten. Specimen: blood. The receptor source for this set is a man aged 18 to 29 in good health.

This clonotype appeared a few times. This sequence joins TRBV2 and TRBJ2-7, with D uncertain. The germline V gene has CDR1 SNHLY and CDR2 FYNNEI. The CDR3 totals 12 residues. Trimming removed 4 bases at V and 3 bases at J, with 7 bases between. DNA of the CDR3: TGTGCCAGCAGTGTCTCAGACTACGAGCAGTACTTC. This gives the protein CASSVSDYEQYF.

This chain links TRBV4-3 with TRBJ1-5; unclear D gene. Germline V gene data show CDR1 as LGHNA and CDR2 as YSLEER. The V gene lost 0 bases and the J gene lost 3 bases, with 15 bases spanning the gap. CDR3 length: 17 amino acids. The chain's CDR3 is CASSQEPPPGDNQPQHF. CDR3 sequence (DNA): TGCGCCAGCAGCCAAGAACCCCCTCCTGGGGACAATCAGCCCCAGCATTTT.

The chain joins TRBV3-1 to TRBJ2-7; TRBD2 matches at 10 bases. V dropped 5 bases and J dropped 7; count of bases not matched to a gene: 17. CDR1 and CDR2 (germline): LGHDT, YNNKEL (reference sequence). The CDR3 has 17 amino acids. The CDR3 loop is CASSSIGLAGEDNEQYF. For the CDR3, the DNA is TGTGCCAGCAGCTCTATTGGGCTAGCGGGGGAGGACAATGAGCAGTACTTC.

The rearrangement links TRBV7-3 to TRBJ1-5; no definite D call. Germline V lookup: CDR1 SGHTA, CDR2 FQGTGA. This CDR3 comprises 15 residues. With 2 bases removed from V and 5 bases from J, the gap between germline ends came to 13 bases. In DNA, the CDR3 is TGTGCCAGCAGCTTATATCCTAACAGAGATCAGCCCCAGCATTTT. It codes for CASSLYPNRDQPQHF.

V gene TRBV4-3 combines with J gene TRBJ2-4; the D is unclear. The J call is in doubt because the DNA end fits TRBJ2-5 better. The CDR3 length is 14 residues. CDR1 is LGHNA and CDR2 is YSLEER in the germline V gene. The CDR3 spells CASSPSGSRETQYF. CDR3 nucleotides: TGCGCCAGCAGCCCTTCTGGATCAAGGGAGACCCAGTACTTC.

This clonotype was counted only a few times. The V and J genes are TRBV29-1 and TRBJ2-3; a possible D gene is TRBD1 (6 bases). Germline V gene data show CDR1 as SQVTM and CDR2 as ANQGSEA. V dropped 5 bases and J dropped 2 bases, with 20 bases sitting between them. This CDR3 contains 16 residues. In DNA, the CDR3 is TGCAGCGTTTCACGGGACACCAGTCGGCCCACAGATACGCAGTATTTT. Encoded protein: CSVSRDTSRPTDTQYF.

The chain recombines TRBV4-1 with TRBJ2-2; 10 nucleotides align to TRBD1. The CDR3 sequence is 20 residues long. Germline CDR1 MGHRA, CDR2 YSYEKL. V was pared by 4 bases and J by 3 bases, with 17 bases of the junction left unmatched. The CDR3 here is CASSLRFSGQGSRDTGELFF. In DNA, the CDR3 is TGCGCCAGCAGCCTCCGCTTTTCGGGACAGGGGTCCAGGGACACCGGGGAGCTGTTTTTT.

As concerns this clonotype: A junction boundary mismatches the germline segment, possibly from a read error. V and J are TRBV12-3 or TRBV12-4 and TRBJ2-5; D may be TRBD1 (6 bases). This CDR3 contains 13 residues. For the CDR3, the DNA is TGTGCCAGCAGCAACAGGGCCCAAGAGGCCCAGTACTTC. Residues: CASSNRAQEAQYF.

This clonotype has ten or more counts. This sequence joins TRBV27 and TRBJ1-2; 7 nucleotides line up with TRBD1. There are 14 residues in the CDR3. Germline CDR1 reads MNHEY; CDR2 reads SMNVEV (reference sequence). V dropped 0 bases and J dropped 4; count of bases not matched to a gene: 2. The CDR3 DNA reads as TGTGCCAGCAGTTTATCAGGGGGCATCTATGGCTACACCTTC. It encodes CASSLSGGIYGYTF.

The rearrangement uses TRBV6-5 and TRBJ1-3; D is possibly TRBD1 (5 bases). Germline lookup yields CDR1 MNHEY and CDR2 SVGAGI. Trimming removed 4 bases at V and 0 bases at J, with 19 bases between. The CDR3 runs 18 residues. In DNA, the CDR3 is TGTGCCAGCAGTTTCCCCCGGGGGGGACCCTTCTCTGGAAACACCATATATTTT. It encodes CASSFPRGGPFSGNTIYF.

The CDR3 loop is CASSPRAGITNEQFF. The CDR3 DNA sequence: TGTGCCAGCAGCCCGAGAGCGGGGATTACCAATGAGCAGTTCTTC. The rearrangement links TRBV7-2 to TRBJ2-1; 7 bases agree with TRBD2. Germline CDR1 is SGHTA and CDR2 is FQGNSA. With 5 bases clipped from V and 6 bases from J, the junction kept 10 bases outside the gene matches. This CDR3 spans 15 amino acids.

V usage is TRBV27 and J usage is TRBJ2-1; D uncertain. CDR1 and CDR2 (germline): MNHEY, SMNVEV (reference sequence). The ends were cut back, 5 bases at V and 9 bases at J, with 11 bases in the middle. The CDR3 has 12 residues. CDR3 protein: CASSPPMGEQFF. CDR3 coding DNA: TGTGCCAGCAGTCCCCCAATGGGTGAGCAGTTCTTC.

This clonotype was counted between two and nine times. The chain joins TRBV20-1 to TRBJ1-1; 9 nucleotides line up with TRBD1. The CDR3 extends over 14 amino acids. In germline, CDR1 is DFQATT, CDR2 SNEGSKA (reference sequence). V lost 1 base to trimming and J lost 4 bases; unmatched junction nucleotides: 4. The CDR3 DNA reads TGCAGTGCTAGAGGCGGGACAGGGCCCACTGAAGCTTTCTTT. Its protein is CSARGGTGPTEAFF.

The rearrangement joins TRBV6-5 to TRBJ2-3; 8 bases are a match to TRBD1. The germline CDR1 and CDR2 sequences are MNHEY and SVGAGI. V dropped 4 bases and J dropped 2; count of bases not matched to a gene: 14. The CDR3 is 18 amino acids. In nucleotides, the CDR3 is TGTGCCAGCAGTTTCTCTATCCGACAGGGGACAGACACAGATACGCAGTATTTT. This translates into CASSFSIRQGTDTDTQYF.

The V gene is TRBV7-2, the J gene TRBJ2-1; D is ambiguous. The V gene's germline CDR1 is SGHTA and CDR2 FQGNSA. Trimming removed 5 bases from V and 10 bases from J, with 12 bases in between. The CDR3 is 12 residues long. The CDR3 sequence is CASSPSSFEQFF. Here the CDR3 DNA reads TGTGCCAGCAGCCCTTCTTCGTTCGAGCAGTTCTTC.

The chain links TRBV20-1 to TRBJ2-3; 12 bases are a match to TRBD2. V was clipped by 0 bases and J by 4 bases; unmatched bases: 8. The CDR3 length is 17 residues. Germline V lookup: CDR1 DFQATT, CDR2 SNEGSKA (reference sequence). The CDR3 nucleotides read TGCAGTGCTAGAGAAGGGACTAGCGGGTATGGGTCAGATACGCAGTATTTT. It translates to CSAREGTSGYGSDTQYF.

This clonotype has just a few counts. V gene TRBV25-1 combines with J gene TRBJ2-1, with D unresolved. Germline values: CDR1 MGHDK, CDR2 SYGVNS. V was shortened by 6 bases and J by 8 bases, with 11 bases between the two germline ends. This CDR3 is built from 12 residues. CDR3 protein: CASSPGNDEQFF. CDR3 in DNA: TGTGCCAGCAGCCCCGGTAACGATGAGCAGTTCTTC.